A single sample is the source of the 9 T cell receptor beta chains below, sequenced in a study of T-cell reconstitution after alpha-beta-depleted transplantation in children. A library of TCRbeta sequences, prepared with unique molecular identifiers, was generated. Each CDR3 protein is one row after TCRdb ran MiXCR on the PCR reads. The sample has hundreds of thousands of distinct CDR3 sequences; over 9.5% are singletons. Material: PBMCs, obtained before TCRalphabeta/CD19-depleted stem cell transplant. The receptors were sampled from a child under 10 years old with inherited bone marrow failure, due to receive a stem cell transplant.

This clonotype was seen many times. V is TRBV5-1 and J is TRBJ2-5, with 13 bases aligning to TRBD2. The CDR3 extends over 16 amino acids. Trimming cost V 3 bases and J 7 bases; bases outside gene matches: 9. CDR1 and CDR2 (germline): SGHRS, YFSETQ. The chain's CDR3 is CASSSVTSGRLGTQYF. The CDR3 DNA follows: TGCGCCAGCAGCTCCGTGACTAGCGGGAGGCTTGGGACCCAGTACTTC.

Details on this clonotype: Since a much larger clone is just one base distant, this may be a read error. The rearrangement joins TRBV5-5 to TRBJ2-7, with a weak D call TRBD2 (6 bases). From germline, CDR1 is SGHKS and CDR2 YYEKEE (reference sequence). The CDR3 consists of 15 residues. V lost 2 bases and J 4 bases, leaving 16 bases between the germline ends. The CDR3 DNA reads as TGTGCCAGCAGCTTTTTGGCTAGCGCAGCTTACGAGCAGTACTTC. Amino acids: CASSFLASAAYEQYF.

This clonotype has at least ten counts. The rearrangement joins TRBV6-6 to TRBJ2-7; D remains unclear. The length of the CDR3 is 11 residues. V lost 9 bases and J 6 bases, leaving 12 bases between the germline ends. From germline, CDR1 is MNHNY and CDR2 SVGAGI (reference sequence). DNA of the CDR3: TGTGCCAGTCTCCGGGCGACCGAGCAGTACTTC. Its translation is CASLRATEQYF.

This clonotype occurred many times. The gene calls are TRBV20-1 and TRBJ2-1, with 8 nucleotides matching TRBD2. The CDR3 covers 11 residues. Germline V lookup: CDR1 DFQATT, CDR2 SNEGSKA (reference sequence). J gave up 10 bases and V 7 bases, and 6 bases lay outside the gene matches. CDR3 amino acids: CSVLAGVEQFF. CDR3 bases: TGCAGTGTCCTAGCGGGTGTCGAGCAGTTCTTC.

This clonotype was detected ten times or more. The V call is TRBV20-1, the J call TRBJ2-5; D possibly matches TRBD1 or TRBD2 (5 bases each). Germline CDR1 and CDR2: DFQATT and SNEGSKA (reference sequence). Deletions cut 0 bases from V and 2 bases from J, with 13 bases between. CDR3 length: 15 residues. The CDR3 is CSARDGGERQETQYF. Written as DNA, the CDR3 is TGCAGTGCTAGAGATGGGGGTGAGCGGCAAGAGACCCAGTACTTC.

Many counts were recorded for this clonotype. A read error may account for a junction end that differs from germline. J is TRBJ1-2 and V is TRBV29-1; no clear D gene. Germline CDR1 reads SQVTM; CDR2 reads ANQGSEA. The CDR3 length is 13 residues. Written as DNA, the CDR3 is TGCCGCGTTGAGGCAGGAGAACACTATGGCTACACCTTC. It specifies CRVEAGEHYGYTF.

This clonotype came up many times. The J gene is TRBJ2-2, the V gene TRBV7-8, with D uncertain. CDR1 and CDR2 (germline): SGHVS, FQNEAQ. This CDR3 spans 14 amino acids. Trimming shortened V by 6 bases and J by 1 base, and 9 bases separated the two germline ends. The CDR3 DNA follows: TGTGCCAGCAGTAGGACCATGAACACCGGGGAGCTGTTTTTT. Translation gives CASSRTMNTGELFF.

A word on this clonotype: The junction differs from germline at one of its ends, possibly a read error. The gene calls are TRBV7-8 and TRBJ2-1; TRBD2 agrees at 9 bases. The CDR3 runs 15 residues. The germline CDR1 and CDR2 sequences are SGHVS and FQNEAQ. CDR3 region: CASSPGLATYSEQFF. In nucleotides, the CDR3 is TGTGCCAGCAGCCCTGGACTAGCGACCTACAGTGAGCAGTTCTTC.

This clonotype was recorded many times. This rearrangement joins TRBV14 to TRBJ1-1, with 7 positions matching TRBD1. Germline V gives CDR1 SGHDN, CDR2 FVKESK. There are 16 residues in the CDR3. The ends lost 0 bases at V and 0 bases at J; junction bases unmatched: 4. The CDR3 loop is CASSQEGDSLNTEAFF. Here the CDR3 DNA reads TGTGCCAGCAGCCAAGAGGGGGACAGTTTGAACACTGAAGCTTTCTTT.